Listed below are T cell receptor beta chains from one sample, sequenced in a study of blood T cell repertoires in COVID-19. Using immunoSEQ multiplex PCR, the repertoire was profiled, and TCRdb retains in-frame clones only, with some absent. The sample has some 73,000 clones, about 74% seen once. Sequencing was done on a sample of peripheral blood. These receptors were obtained from a man between 65 and 79 years old with COVID-19, enrolled during active disease. The CDR3 runs from the conserved cysteine through the conserved F or W. A D gene is named only where the DNA matches it firmly. A clone size is listed for some rows: how often the clone was seen (once, few, many), or a class if it is expanded.

d_call	clone_size	v_call	j_call	cdr3_nt	cdr3_aa
TRBD1	.	TRBV23-1	TRBJ2-7	TGCGCCAGCAGTCACGACAGGGGGAAATACGAGCAGTACTTC	CASSHDRGKYEQYF
.	.	TRBV7-7	TRBJ2-5	TGTGCTAGCAGCGGACAGACGCGGGAGACCCAGTACTTC	CASSGQTRETQYF
TRBD1	.	TRBV30	TRBJ2-7	TGTGCCTGGGGCCCACAGGGGCTCGAGCAGTACTTC	CAWGPQGLEQYF
.	.	TRBV9	TRBJ2-3	TGTGCCAGCAGCGTAGGCCTTCTCGTCGGGAGTAGCACAGATACGCAGTATTTT	CASSVGLLVGSSTDTQYF
.	.	TRBV9	TRBJ1-1	TGTGCCAGCAGCCCCCTGAGAGGGAACACTGAAGCTTTCTTT	CASSPLRGNTEAFF
.	.	TRBV18	TRBJ2-3	TGTGCCAGCTCACCAAGCACAGGGAACACAGATACGCAGTATTTT	CASSPSTGNTDTQYF
TRBD1	.	TRBV5-1	TRBJ1-3	TGCGCCAGCAGCCCCGGGACAGGGCCCTCTGGAAACACCATATATTTT	CASSPGTGPSGNTIYF
.	once	TRBV11-2	TRBJ1-6	TGTGCCAGCAGCGTCGAACAGAATTCACCCCTCCACTTT	CASSVEQNSPLHF
TRBD2	.	TRBV5-1	TRBJ2-1	TGCGCCAGCTCCGGACTAGCGGGAGACAATGAGCAGTTCTTC	CASSGLAGDNEQFF
TRBD2	once	TRBV6-5	TRBJ2-1	TGTGCCAGCAGTTACTTAGCGGGGGCCTACAATGAGCAGTTCTTC	CASSYLAGAYNEQFF
.	.	TRBV28	TRBJ1-3	TGTGCCAGCAGTTTGAGTTTCCAGGGTGGAAACACCATATATTTT	CASSLSFQGGNTIYF
.	once	TRBV18	TRBJ1-3	TGTGCCAGCTCACCACGTACCCTTGGACAGCACTCTGGAAACACCATATATTTT	CASSPRTLGQHSGNTIYF
.	.	TRBV5-6	TRBJ1-6	TGTGCCAGCAGCAGCATTTTCGGGGACAAGGCCTATTCACCCCTCCACTTT	CASSSIFGDKAYSPLHF
.	.	TRBV13	TRBJ1-3	TGTGCCAGCAGCTTAGACAGCTTCTCTGGAAACACCATATATTTT	CASSLDSFSGNTIYF
TRBD1	.	TRBV11-1	TRBJ2-7	TGTGCCAGCAGCTTAGGACAGGGTCTGATCTACGAGCAGTACTTC	CASSLGQGLIYEQYF
.	few	TRBV7-3	TRBJ2-2	TGTGCCAGCAGCTCGGTCCAGGGGTCGTGGCGGTCGAACACCGGGGAGCTGTTTTTT	CASSSVQGSWRSNTGELFF
.	.	TRBV11-2	TRBJ2-7	TGTGCCAGCAGGCTGACTAGATACGAGCAGTACTTC	CASRLTRYEQYF
.	.	TRBV28	TRBJ2-7	TGTGCCAGCAGTTTGCCGGGGTTCATCTACGAGCAGTACTTC	CASSLPGFIYEQYF
.	.	TRBV25-1	TRBJ1-2	TGTGCCAGCTCTCTGGGGAGCTATGGCTACACCTTC	CASSLGSYGYTF
.	.	TRBV24-1	TRBJ2-5	TGTGCCACGTCCGGGGCAGAGCGGGTGCAAGAGACCCAGTACTTC	CATSGAERVQETQYF
.	.	TRBV6-4	TRBJ2-3	TGTGCCAGCTCGTTGGAGGGGTATCTAGATACGCAGTATTTT	CASSLEGYLDTQYF
.	.	TRBV5-4	TRBJ2-3	TGTGCCAGCAGCTTGCCTATCACAGGAACTTTCACAGATACGCAGTATTTT	CASSLPITGTFTDTQYF
TRBD1	few	TRBV5-4	TRBJ1-4	TGTGCCAGCAGCCTTCGGACAGGGCGCAATGAAAAACTGTTTTTT	CASSLRTGRNEKLFF
.	.	TRBV7-5	TRBJ2-2	TGTGTCAGAAGCCCGAAGTGGGGGGAAGGACGCACCGGGGAGCTGTTTTTT	CVRSPKWGEGRTGELFF
.	once	TRBV6-5	TRBJ1-1	TGTGCCAGCAGTCCGGCGGACAGAATGAACACTGAAGCTTTCTTT	CASSPADRMNTEAFF
TRBD2	.	TRBV10-3	TRBJ2-1	TGTGCCATCAGGATTAGCGGGAGCTCCTACAATGAGCAGTTCTTC	CAIRISGSSYNEQFF
.	.	TRBV3-1/TRBV3-2	TRBJ1-3	TGTGCCAGCAGCCAAGAAATGAGCTCTGGAAACACCATATATTTT	CASSQEMSSGNTIYF
.	.	TRBV4-3	TRBJ1-1	TGCGCCAGCAGCCAAGATCCAATGGGCTATGAAGCTTTCTTT	CASSQDPMGYEAFF
.	.	TRBV6-5	TRBJ2-7	TGTGCCAGCAGTTACAGCCAGGGGGGTTGGTACGAGCAGTACTTC	CASSYSQGGWYEQYF
.	.	TRBV7-3	TRBJ1-1	TGTGCCAGCAGCTTAACTGGCCCGAACACTGAAGCTTTCTTT	CASSLTGPNTEAFF
TRBD1	.	TRBV5-4	TRBJ1-6	TGTGCCAGCAGCTTGGAAACAGGGGGCAATTCACCCCTCCACTTT	CASSLETGGNSPLHF
TRBD1	few	TRBV28	TRBJ1-5	TGTGCCAGCCGTCCAGGGGGCAGCAATCAGCCCCAGCATTTT	CASRPGGSNQPQHF
.	.	TRBV6-2/TRBV6-3	TRBJ1-5	TGTGCCAGCAGTTACTTCGGGGAACGACCCCAGCATTTT	CASSYFGERPQHF
TRBD1	.	TRBV7-2	TRBJ2-7	TGTGCCAGCAGCACCTGGACAGGGAACTACGAGCAGTACTTC	CASSTWTGNYEQYF
.	.	TRBV28	TRBJ2-2	TGTGCCAGCGCCCTGGGACAGAACACCGGGGAGCTGTTTTTT	CASALGQNTGELFF
TRBD1	.	TRBV4-1	TRBJ1-1	TGCGCCAGCAGCAACAAACAGGGGCGCGCAAACCTTCCTGAAGCTTTCTTT	CASSNKQGRANLPEAFF
TRBD2	.	TRBV6-2/TRBV6-3	TRBJ2-1	TGTGCCAGCAGTCCAGAAGGTCTCGGGACTAGCGGGAGTAATGAGCAGTTCTTC	CASSPEGLGTSGSNEQFF
.	.	TRBV5-1	TRBJ1-2	TGCGCCAGCAGCTTGGGACAGGATGGCTACACCTTC	CASSLGQDGYTF
TRBD1	.	TRBV28	TRBJ2-1	TGTGCCAGCGATTCACAGGGGGTTTTATACAATGAGCAGTTCTTC	CASDSQGVLYNEQFF
TRBD1	.	TRBV6-2/TRBV6-3	TRBJ1-5	TGTGCCAGCAGCGGACAGGGAGGGCAGCCCCAGCATTTT	CASSGQGGQPQHF
.	.	TRBV21-1	TRBJ2-2	TGTGCCAGCAGCAAAGCGCTTTGCGTCAGGGTGAGAACCGGGGAGCTGTTTTTT	CASSKALCVRVRTGELFF
TRBD2	.	TRBV5-5	TRBJ2-1	TGTGCCAGCAGCTTACTAGCGGGAGGGCCTGAGCAGTTCTTC	CASSLLAGGPEQFF
TRBD2	.	TRBV7-6	TRBJ2-7	TGTGCCAGCAGCTTGGGTCTAGCGGGAGTCTCCGAGCAGTACTTC	CASSLGLAGVSEQYF
.	.	TRBV12-3/TRBV12-4	TRBJ1-1	TGTGCCAGCAGTTTAGGTAAGAACACTGAAGCTTTCTTT	CASSLGKNTEAFF
TRBD2	.	TRBV6-2/TRBV6-3	TRBJ2-1	TGTGCCAGCAGTTACTCGCTTAGCGGGAGGATGTACAATGAGCAGTTCTTC	CASSYSLSGRMYNEQFF